This is a list of T cell receptor beta chains from one sample in a study of glioma-infiltrating T cells after dendritic cell vaccination. Sequencing used immunoSEQ multiplex PCR; TCRdb keeps in-frame clones, though not all of them. The sample lists about 50,000 clones, more than 70% occurring once. Sample: blood, taken after dendritic cell vaccination. These receptors were collected from a human donor with glioblastoma. The CDR3 runs from the conserved cysteine through the conserved F or W. The order of the fields is D gene, V gene, clone size, J gene, CDR3 DNA, CDR3 protein. A D gene is named only where the DNA matches it firmly. Only part of the rows carry a size: once, few, many, or a class if the clone is expanded.

-	TRBV5-8	-	TRBJ2-1	TGTGCCAGCAGCCCGAGTTACGGGAATGAGCAGTTCTTC	CASSPSYGNEQFF
TRBD1	TRBV18	-	TRBJ1-5	TGTGCCAGCTCACCGCCCCGCGACAGGGGAGTGGATCAGCCCCAGCATTTT	CASSPPRDRGVDQPQHF
-	TRBV2	-	TRBJ1-3	TGTGCCAGCCAGGGCGACAGAGGAAACACCATATATTTT	CASQGDRGNTIYF
-	TRBV7-8	-	TRBJ1-3	TGTGCCAGCAGCTTAGTGGGCAGGGGTCCTGGAAACACCATATATTTT	CASSLVGRGPGNTIYF
TRBD2	TRBV18	once	TRBJ2-3	TGTGCCAGCTCACCTAGTAGCGGGGTCAGCACAGATACGCAGTATTTT	CASSPSSGVSTDTQYF
TRBD1	TRBV4-3	-	TRBJ2-2	TGCGCCAGCAGCCAGGGGGACAGGGACGGGGAGCTGTTTTTT	CASSQGDRDGELFF
-	TRBV7-3	-	TRBJ1-5	TGTGCCAGCAGCTTGAGTACTCCCCAGCATTTT	CASSLSTPQHF
TRBD2	TRBV5-1	few	TRBJ2-2	TGCGCCAGCAGCCGAGGGACTAGCGGGGCCGGGGAGCTGTTTTTT	CASSRGTSGAGELFF
TRBD2	TRBV29-1	-	TRBJ2-1	TGCAGCGTTGACTCACCGGGGGGGCACTCCTACAATGAGCAGTTCTTC	CSVDSPGGHSYNEQFF
-	TRBV15	few	TRBJ2-6	TGTGCCACCAGCAGAGACGGCTCTGGGGCCAACGTCCTGACTTTC	CATSRDGSGANVLTF
TRBD1	TRBV7-6	-	TRBJ1-2	TGTGCCAGCAGCTTTTCCGGACAGGGGGGTAACTATGGCTACACCTTC	CASSFSGQGGNYGYTF
TRBD1	TRBV5-1	-	TRBJ2-5	TGCGCCAGCAGCCCCCAGCCGGGACAGGGGGGCCAAGAGACCCAGTACTTC	CASSPQPGQGGQETQYF
-	TRBV27	-	TRBJ2-1	TGTGCCAGCAGTTTGGGCCAGGGGAGAAACAATGAGCAGTTCTTC	CASSLGQGRNNEQFF
TRBD2	TRBV7-2	-	TRBJ2-1	TGTGCCAGCAGCACAGCGGAACTACTAGCGGGGGCGGAGCAGTTCTTC	CASSTAELLAGAEQFF
TRBD1	TRBV5-6	-	TRBJ1-1	TGTGCCAGCAGCGCCAGGGGGGTACACACTGAAGCTTTCTTT	CASSARGVHTEAFF
-	TRBV27	-	TRBJ1-1	TGTGCCAGCAGGGGACTGATGAACACTGAAGCTTTCTTT	CASRGLMNTEAFF
-	TRBV20-1	-	TRBJ2-3	TGCAGTGCTCGTCAGGGGGATACGCAGTATTTT	CSARQGDTQYF
-	TRBV7-8	-	TRBJ2-5	TGTGCCAGCAGCCGCAGGCAGACTAATGGGACCCAGTACTTC	CASSRRQTNGTQYF
TRBD2	TRBV30	-	TRBJ2-4	TGTGCCTGGAGCCGGGGGACTAGCAAAAACATTCAGTACTTC	CAWSRGTSKNIQYF
TRBD1	TRBV7-9	-	TRBJ1-5	TGTGCCAGCAGCTCAGGACAGGGGACCGGGCAGCCCCAGCATTTT	CASSSGQGTGQPQHF
TRBD1	TRBV6-5	-	TRBJ1-1	TGTGCCAGCAGCCCTCAGGGGGGCTCTGAAGCTTTCTTT	CASSPQGGSEAFF
-	TRBV18	few	TRBJ2-2	TGTGCCAGCTCACGCGGCCGGGGGGAGCTGTTTTTT	CASSRGRGELFF
TRBD1	TRBV5-4	-	TRBJ1-4	TGTGCCAGCAGCTTGAAAGGGGGCTATGAAAAACTGTTTTTT	CASSLKGGYEKLFF
-	TRBV7-2	-	TRBJ1-1	TGTGCCAGCAGCTTAGGGGGGCGTAGGACTGAAGCTTTCTTT	CASSLGGRRTEAFF
-	TRBV6-5	-	TRBJ2-7	TGTGCCAGCAGTTACAGTCCAGGATACTACGAGCAGTACTTC	CASSYSPGYYEQYF
TRBD2	TRBV6-5	-	TRBJ2-1	TGTGCCAGCAGGTCGGGCGGGGGGACTTACAATGAGCAGTTCTTC	CASRSGGGTYNEQFF
-	TRBV5-5	once	TRBJ2-7	TGTGCCAGCAGCTTGACAGGGTCGTCCTACGAGCAGTACTTC	CASSLTGSSYEQYF
TRBD1	TRBV4-2	-	TRBJ1-4	TGTGCCAGCAGCCAAGTCCCGACAGGGCCGGAGGGTACTAATGAAAAACTGTTTTTT	CASSQVPTGPEGTNEKLFF
-	TRBV4-1	few	TRBJ1-5	TGCGCCAGCAGCCCCCTGGGGACGGCGGGAGGTCAGCCCCAGCATTTT	CASSPLGTAGGQPQHF
TRBD1	TRBV5-1	-	TRBJ2-7	TGCGCCAGCAGCATAACAGGGGGCAGGACCTACGAGCAGTACTTC	CASSITGGRTYEQYF
-	TRBV11-3	-	TRBJ1-4	TGTGCCAGCAGCTTGTATGGGTTGAGGGATGAAAAACTGTTTTTT	CASSLYGLRDEKLFF
TRBD1	TRBV23-1	once	TRBJ2-5	TGCGCCAGCAGCCACCAAGGACAGGGCCGGGGTACAGAGACCCAGTACTTC	CASSHQGQGRGTETQYF
-	TRBV19	-	TRBJ1-3	TGTGCCAGGGCGGGGATCCACTCCTATTCCTCTGGAAACACCATATATTTT	CARAGIHSYSSGNTIYF
-	TRBV7-2	-	TRBJ2-3	TGTGCCAGCAGCCGTGTTTTCGGGGATACGCAGTATTTT	CASSRVFGDTQYF
TRBD1	TRBV10-3	-	TRBJ2-2	TGTGCCATCGGCCGGGACAGGGGGCTAATTGACGCGAACACCGGGGAGCTGTTTTTT	CAIGRDRGLIDANTGELFF
TRBD1	TRBV7-2	-	TRBJ1-1	TGTGCCAGCAGCCCGCGACAGGGGCGTGACACTGAAGCTTTCTTT	CASSPRQGRDTEAFF
TRBD1	TRBV18	few	TRBJ2-5	TGTGCCAGCTCACCACAGGACAGGGAAGAGACCCAGTACTTC	CASSPQDREETQYF
-	TRBV2	-	TRBJ1-6	TGTGCCAGCAGTGAAATGCAGGGTGGCTATAATTCCCCCCTCCACTTT	CASSEMQGGYNSPLHF
-	TRBV9	-	TRBJ1-3	TGTGCCAGCAGCGCCGACAGTCCCAGCTCTGGAAACACCATATATTTT	CASSADSPSSGNTIYF
TRBD2	TRBV30	-	TRBJ2-7	TGTGCCTGGAATGGAGCGGGGCTCCCCTACGAGCAGTACTTC	CAWNGAGLPYEQYF
-	TRBV18	-	TRBJ1-4	TGTGCCAGCTCACCACGGACAGCAGTTATGAATGAAAAACTGTTTTTT	CASSPRTAVMNEKLFF
-	TRBV29-1	-	TRBJ2-5	TGCAGCGTTGAAGAGGCGCGAGGGGAGACCCAGTACTTC	CSVEEARGETQYF
-	TRBV30	-	TRBJ1-6	TGTGCCTGGAGTGTACAAGGGGCCTTGGATTCACCCCTCCACTTT	CAWSVQGALDSPLHF
TRBD1	TRBV5-1	-	TRBJ1-6	TGCGCCAGCAGCTTGGGAGGAGGGGGCAATTCACCCCTCCACTTT	CASSLGGGGNSPLHF
-	TRBV28	-	TRBJ1-6	TGTGCCAGCAGCGATAACAGGGTCCGGAACTATAATTCACCCCTCCACTTT	CASSDNRVRNYNSPLHF
-	TRBV7-9	-	TRBJ1-5	TGTGCCAGCAGCTTAGGGACACCCCATCAGCCCCAGCATTTT	CASSLGTPHQPQHF
-	TRBV10-2	few	TRBJ1-5	TGCGCCAGCAGTGTGTCCGGACACCGCAATCAGCCCCAGCATTTT	CASSVSGHRNQPQHF
-	TRBV11-1	-	TRBJ1-4	TGTGCCAGCAGCCCCGACGGAGCGATACTGTTTTTT	CASSPDGAILFF
-	TRBV7-2	-	TRBJ1-1	TGTGCCAGCAGCTTATTGGTTGGGGCACTGAAAGGAGCTTTCTTT	CASSLLVGALKGAFF
-	TRBV5-6	-	TRBJ1-2	TGTGCCAGCAGCTTGGCCCTAGACGGAACCAACACCTTC	CASSLALDGTNTF
-	TRBV4-1	-	TRBJ2-7	TGCGCCAGCAGCTCAGGGGACATCACCTACGAGCAGTACTTC	CASSSGDITYEQYF
-	TRBV25-1	-	TRBJ2-5	TGTGCCAGCAGTGAATACCGGGGACTGGCAGAGACCCAGTACTTC	CASSEYRGLAETQYF
TRBD2	TRBV5-6	-	TRBJ2-5	TGTGCCAGCAGCGGGGGACTAGCGACGTACTTC	CASSGGLATYF
TRBD1	TRBV5-5	-	TRBJ2-7	TGTGCCAGCAGTCGGACAGGGCTCTACGAGCAGTACTTC	CASSRTGLYEQYF
-	TRBV5-4	-	TRBJ2-1	TGTGCCAGCAGCTTTACGCGGGGGCCGTCAACCTACAATGAGCAGTTCTTC	CASSFTRGPSTYNEQFF
TRBD1	TRBV27	-	TRBJ1-1	TGTGCCAGCAGGATAAGGACAGGGTACACTGAAGCTTTCTTT	CASRIRTGYTEAFF